This TCR beta chain was obtained from a study of cytomegalovirus exposure and HLA in healthy donors (dated by TCRdb to 2016 to 2017). Study-level background: An earlier analysis of 587 of the donors reported over 250 Gb of sequence data and around 120 million unique TCR beta sequences obtained from roughly 180 million T cells. Using immunosequencing, the study profiled T cell repertoires from about 620 subjects and related those repertoires to cytomegalovirus serostatus. All discovery cohort repertoires had been generated on a single sequencing platform. Among some 410 genotyped donors of the cohort, an average of around 250,000 unique TCR beta nucleotide sequences was sequenced per donor, of which 15% to 20% were non-productive. Four or five DR-DQ haplotypes were handled as single units for association and clustering because linkage in the cohort was strong. An earlier analysis of 587 of the donors applied high-throughput TCR beta sequencing to assess whether each TCR beta V gene segment acted as functional or pseudogenic. The later analysis used no new phenotypic data to find candidate immune exposures, relying instead on TCR beta sequences and their occurrence across donors. To predict cytomegalovirus infection status, the study brought together high-throughput TCR immunosequencing, statistical association of individual TCRs with disease status, and machine learning. A separate validation cohort of some 130 different subjects was used in addition to the 666-subject first cohort. The genetic ancestry cluster associated with self-reported Caucasian donors included 70% to 85% of the 300 to 400 genotyped donors. To study patterns of TCR occurrence, a later analysis re-analyzed previously published TCR beta repertoires from 600 to 750 donors and added high-resolution HLA genotyping. The study was designed to test whether signatures of past pathogen exposure could be identified by cataloging public T cell receptors. Both class I and class II loci were covered by HLA typing, at four-digit resolution. In a later genetic analysis, genome-wide SNP genotypes for about 55% of the roughly 700 donors were used, and that subset was treated as a discovery cohort. Approximately 310 gigabases of sequencing data and tens of millions of unique TCR sequences were included in an early release covering under 650 HLA-typed donors. Typing coverage differed by locus: A, B, C, DRB1 and DQB1 were typed in about 620-630 donors, DQA1 in 500 to 550, DPA1 in around 580, and DPB1 in 400 to 490. Alongside the repertoire data, information on donor age, sex, ethnicity and CMV serostatus was compiled.

In its sample, this clone was seen a few times. No antigen is known for it. Nothing much larger sits one base from this clone, and base qualities are not available. Study-wide conclusions, independent of this receptor: A later genetic analysis reported fewer N-insertions in productive TCRs among donors in an Asian-associated ancestry cluster than the roughly 620-donor mean. Seventeen rarely observed V segments, including chromosome 9 orphons, were excluded from the earlier analysis of some 590 of the donors because counts were too low. According to the authors, the approach could potentially be generalized to other disease states and immunological phenotypes. When HLA alleles, especially DR and DQ, strongly co-occurred, TCR associations were difficult to assign to individual alleles. Compared with equally common non-associated chains, HLA-associated TCR beta chains in a later analysis were more clonally expanded and had lower generation probabilities. Correlated functional status among segregating V segments might reflect linkage disequilibrium, but an unknown experimental factor could not be ruled out. According to a later analysis, parvovirus B19, influenza, CMV and Epstein-Barr virus appeared linked to several top co-occurrence clusters. Presence/absence analyses assumed roughly uniform sequencing depth across donors, an assumption that may not hold. In vitro tests confirmed that a few of the cytomegalovirus-associated TCR beta chains recognize cytomegalovirus antigens. The study listed 150 to 200 TCR beta chains as associated with cytomegalovirus. Because some donors lacked HLA typing at each locus, the association tests relied only on the typed subset. The cohort was sequenced for TCR beta chains only, and without alpha or paired-chain data the features that could be detected were limited. Some IMGT-functional V segments, including TRBV6-2 and TRBV6-3, could not be told apart with the 87-base-pair reads, so those segments were excluded. A further reported finding was that TCR beta sequences accurately predicted the HLA-A and HLA-B alleles for most subjects in the first cohort. Immune exposure information for the cohort was limited to CMV serostatus. A later analysis found that TCR association rates varied across HLA loci, with DRB1 alleles showing the most associated TCRs and HLA-C alleles the fewest. A group of highly shared sequence variants was considered likely to be a technical artifact of the sequencing pipeline. In both the original and validation cohorts, the classifier was reported to diagnose cytomegalovirus status with high specificity and sensitivity. While some public TCRs were present in many individuals, most TCR sequences turned up only very rarely across donors. A later analysis found that most CMV-associated TCR beta chains appeared HLA-restricted, with HLA associations seemingly driven largely by CMV exposure. A later genetic analysis associated a missense DCLRE1C variant with V-gene and J-gene trimming of TCR beta chains, and an independent cohort replicated the association. In an earlier analysis of 450 to 750 of the donors, most TCR beta V segments appeared in productive rearrangements about 87% or about 30% of the time, broadly matching IMGT annotations. In a later analysis, some 18,000 TCR beta sequences were associated with specific HLA alleles at a false discovery rate of 0.05.

The library was produced with the immunoSEQ multiplex PCR assay. A mixture of 60 forward primers for TCR Vbeta segments and 13 reverse primers for TCR Jbeta segments was used in the multiplex PCR. The CDR3 region of rearranged TCR beta genes was amplified from genomic DNA with a multiplex PCR assay. The amplified TCR beta libraries were sequenced on the Illumina HiSeq System as 87-base-pair reads. The original pipeline was this. A later analysis counted about 76 million unique TCR beta chains across the 650 to 800 repertoires, and 9 million to 14 million of these chains were shared by at least two donors. To remove PCR and sequencing errors, raw reads were error-corrected and collapsed into unique sequences using a nearest-neighbor algorithm that merged closely related sequences. To assign V, D and J gene segments, CDR3 sequences were aligned to IMGT reference sequences. For a sequence to be retained, at least a six-nucleotide match to both a V gene segment and a J gene segment was required. Rearrangements were called productive when the CDR3 lacked stop codons and stayed in frame with V and J; all others were non-productive. Following IMGT convention, CDR3 was defined as the stretch from the second conserved V-encoded cysteine to the conserved J-encoded phenylalanine. In an earlier analysis of more than 550 of the donors, sequences lacking an unambiguous match to a single V gene segment were excluded. In an earlier analysis of some 590 of the donors, a V segment was called functional when productive rearrangements were above 56.7%, and segregating when the standard deviation between donors exceeded 5%. A statistical classification framework was built for diagnosing cytomegalovirus status from the catalog of TCR beta chain sequences. A later analysis assigned V and J genes by comparing TCR nucleotide sequences with IMGT/GENE-DB human TR gene sequences. Using the TCRdist pipeline, a later analysis assigned CDR3 sequences along with most-parsimonious VDJ recombination scenarios. In a later analysis, each TCR beta chain was defined by its CDR3 amino acid sequence together with its V-gene family, and reads without a unique V-gene family were excluded. A later analysis removed 592 highly shared, low-generation-probability nucleotide sequences to deal with suspected cross-contamination and a sequencing artifact. In a later analysis, a clonal expansion index for each public chain was calculated from normalized within-repertoire ranks of inferred template counts. Generation probabilities in a later analysis came from a VDJ recombination model fitted to out-of-frame rearrangements, and those results were checked against IGoR. Hypergeometric tests were used in a later analysis to score TCR-TCR, TCR-HLA and TCR-CMV co-occurrence, with a repertoire-size bias correction applied to the TCR pairs. In a later analysis, false discovery rates were estimated by permuting HLA or CMV assignments 20 times. In a later analysis, co-occurring TCRs were grouped using DBSCAN, with TCRdist sequence similarity added in when clustering inside HLA-allele-positive subsets. For co-occurrence clustering, repertoires with fewer than 30,000 or more than 120,000 public chains were excluded, along with about five repertoires with anomalous nucleotide sharing. The clones in this table, taken by TCRdb from immuneACCESS, are in-frame only. Not every clone is retained; where verified, under half of the shortfall comes from an unresolved V gene, and the cause of the rest is unknown. D and trimming were read from the DNA, whereas the V and J calls and clone size are those reported in that table. For this sample the table gives 150,000 to 200,000 clones, of which over 65% were detected only once. The leading ten clones occupy around 7% of the sample.

Relative to germline, V is missing 6 bases and J is missing 14 bases, with 17 bases of the junction outside any gene match. According to the germline V gene (reference sequence), CDR1 reads SEHNR and CDR2 reads FQNEAQ. Measured from the cysteine to the phenylalanine, the CDR3 is 14 residues long. The read is trimmed to its CDR3 DNA, 42 bases read in frame from base 1. The cohort was made up of around 720 healthy bone marrow donors. At the time of sampling, all cohort members were nominally healthy, though unrecorded immune exposures were likely present. The donor was CMV seropositive and was included in the group of approximately 300 seropositive cohort members. A peripheral blood sample was collected from each donor, and TCR beta sequencing was performed on peripheral blood mononuclear cells. Genomic DNA extraction from the blood cell samples was performed with the Qiagen DNeasy Blood Extraction Kit.

This TCR came from a man aged 40-49 years in good health and CMV-seropositive. The sample taken for sequencing was PBMCs. Recombination linked TRBV7-9 to TRBJ2-3, and 7 junction bases match TRBD2. The DNA sequence is given as TGTGCCAGCAGGCTTGGCGGGGGACCTCCCCTCGGGTATTTT. Its protein product is CASRLGGGPPLGYF. The entire variable domain, with the stretches around the CDR3 drawn from the reference TRBV7-9 and TRBJ2-3 proteins, is DTGVSQNPRHKITKRGQNVTFRCDPISEHNRLYWYRQTLGQGPEFLTYFQNEAQLEKSRLLSDRFSAERPKGSFSTLEIQRTEQGDSAMYLCASRLGGGPPLGYFGPGTRLTVL.